This T cell receptor beta chain was observed in a study of T cells in narcolepsy. Findings and limits, study-wide: Same-patient CSF and blood CD4+ T cell clonotypes included HCRT-specific and TRIB2-specific autoreactive ones. Blood of same and different patients, but not healthy controls, reportedly held recurring autoreactive clonotypes.

Concerning this clone: Its antigen is not identified.

The germline CDR1 and CDR2 sequences are SGHTA and FQGNSA. The CDR3 consists of 12 residues. V lost 5 bases to trimming and J lost 7 bases, with 11 bases between them. Method: immunoSEQ multiplex PCR; TCRdb's copy keeps in-frame clones and lacks some. The sample yields tens of thousands of clones, roughly 87% seen once. This chain joins TRBV7-2 and TRBJ2-5; D gene unclear. The sequence was obtained from a human donor with narcolepsy. Sequences were obtained from CD45RA- memory CD4+ T cells from PBMCs. CDR3 region: CASSPLLGTQYF. In nucleotides, the CDR3 is TGTGCCAGCAGCCCACTTTTGGGGACCCAGTACTTC.